Shown below are 5 T cell receptor beta chains from a single sample sequenced in a study of beta chain features in type 1 diabetes. Reverse transcription of all isolated RNA meant that expressed TCRB transcripts were sequenced. Only in-frame clones appear in the TCRdb table, and some are missing; sequencing was by immunoSEQ multiplex PCR. The sample has about 620,000 clones, less than 20% seen once. The sequencing sample was made of naive CD4+ T cells from blood. These receptors all stem from a young man in good health.

V gene TRBV9 combines with J gene TRBJ1-2, with D unclear. Trimming shortened V by 3 bases and J by 0 bases, and 6 bases separated the two germline ends. CDR1 and CDR2 from the germline V gene are SGDLS and YYNGEE. This CDR3 is built from 13 residues. CDR3 loop: CASSDGTNYGYTF. DNA of the CDR3: TGTGCCAGCAGCGACGGAACTAACTATGGCTACACCTTC.

The V gene is TRBV28, the J gene TRBJ2-7; the D is unclear. V was pared by 1 base and J by 4 bases, with 17 bases between. The germline V gene encodes CDR1 MDHEN and CDR2 SYDVKM. The CDR3 loop spans 16 amino acids. The CDR3 DNA follows: TGTGCCAGCAGTTTATTTGGTGCCTGGATAGCTTACGAGCAGTACTTC. Its translation: CASSLFGAWIAYEQYF.

CDR3 DNA: TGTGCCAGCAGACTTCCTAGCGGGCAACGCGATGAGCAGTTCTTC. This encodes CASRLPSGQRDEQFF. The rearrangement links TRBV6-5 to TRBJ2-1; TRBD2 matches at 8 bases. The ends lost 6 bases at V and 8 bases at J; junction bases unmatched: 12. Germline-derived CDR1 and CDR2 are MNHEY and SVGAGI. CDR3 length: 15 residues.

This clone has a handful of counts. This chain links TRBV18 with TRBJ1-1; D may be TRBD1 (5 bases). The CDR3 totals 13 residues. The germline CDR1 and CDR2 sequences are KGHSH and LQKENI. Trimming shortened V by 4 bases and J by 1 base, and 7 bases separated the two germline ends. CDR3 sequence reads: CASSRTKNTEAFF. The CDR3 DNA is TGTGCCAGCTCACGGACAAAGAACACTGAAGCTTTCTTT.

This clone was detected a few times. V and J are TRBV15 and TRBJ2-1; TRBD2 aligns across 11 bases. The CDR3 is made up of 18 amino acids. The V segment lost 4 bases and the J segment 9 bases; nucleotides outside the gene matches: 17. Germline V gives CDR1 LNHNV, CDR2 YYDKDF (reference sequence). For the CDR3, the DNA is TGTGCCACCAGCAAGAGGCCCGCTAGCGGGAGGTTTCGCGGTGAGCAGTTCTTC. Amino acid sequence: CATSKRPASGRFRGEQFF. Together with reference TRBV15 and TRBJ2-1, the CDR3 gives the full variable domain: DAMVIQNPRYQVTQFGKPVTLSCSQTLNHNVMYWYQQKSSQAPKLLFHYYDKDFNNEADTPDNFQSRRPNTSFCFLDIRSPGLGDTAMYLCATSKRPASGRFRGEQFFGPGTRLTVL.